A selection of T cell receptor beta chains follows, all from one sample in a study of cytomegalovirus exposure and HLA in healthy donors. Method: immunoSEQ multiplex PCR; TCRdb's copy keeps in-frame clones and lacks some. The sample contains 240,000 or so clones, approximately 80% of which appear only once. The material sequenced was PBMCs. Receptors were obtained from an older woman in good health and CMV-seropositive. Both conserved end residues are part of each CDR3. Each record gives: J gene, V gene, D gene, clone size, CDR3 protein, CDR3 DNA. A D gene is named only where the DNA matches it firmly. Not every row has a clone size; where given, it reads once, few, many or a size class.

J gene: TRBJ1-6
V gene: TRBV5-6
D gene: NA
clone size: NA
CDR3 protein: CASSLETGVMTPLHF
CDR3 DNA: TGTGCCAGCAGCTTGGAAACGGGGGTAATGACACCCCTCCACTTT

J gene: TRBJ2-6
V gene: TRBV12-5
D gene: TRBD2
clone size: NA
CDR3 protein: CASGLVLPGPGLQSGANVLTF
CDR3 DNA: TGTGCTAGTGGTTTGGTACTTCCCGGTCCGGGACTACAGAGTGGGGCCAACGTCCTGACTTTC

J gene: TRBJ1-1
V gene: TRBV10-3
D gene: NA
clone size: NA
CDR3 protein: CAISVEGANTEAFF
CDR3 DNA: TGTGCCATCAGTGTCGAAGGGGCGAACACTGAAGCTTTCTTT

J gene: TRBJ2-4
V gene: TRBV10-1
D gene: NA
clone size: NA
CDR3 protein: CASSVGRVSDIAKNIQYF
CDR3 DNA: TGCGCCAGCAGTGTTGGCAGGGTATCCGATATAGCCAAAAACATTCAGTACTTC

J gene: TRBJ1-1
V gene: TRBV5-1
D gene: NA
clone size: NA
CDR3 protein: CASSLTGDWAYTEAFF
CDR3 DNA: TGCGCCAGCAGCTTGACCGGGGATTGGGCCTACACTGAAGCTTTCTTT

J gene: TRBJ2-5
V gene: TRBV7-2
D gene: NA
clone size: NA
CDR3 protein: CASSPLGGRDQETQYF
CDR3 DNA: TGTGCCAGCAGCCCCCTGGGGGGGCGGGACCAAGAGACCCAGTACTTC

J gene: TRBJ2-7
V gene: TRBV6-6
D gene: TRBD2
clone size: once
CDR3 protein: CASSFTPGAGAYEQYF
CDR3 DNA: TGTGCCAGCAGTTTCACACCCGGGGCGGGGGCCTACGAGCAGTACTTC

J gene: TRBJ2-7
V gene: TRBV14
D gene: NA
clone size: NA
CDR3 protein: CASSQGTASYEQYF
CDR3 DNA: TGTGCCAGCAGCCAAGGGACAGCCTCCTACGAGCAGTACTTC

J gene: TRBJ1-1
V gene: TRBV18
D gene: TRBD1
clone size: NA
CDR3 protein: CASSLKQGGPRGMNTEAFF
CDR3 DNA: TGTGCCAGCTCTCTAAAACAGGGGGGACCCCGGGGGATGAACACTGAAGCTTTCTTT

J gene: TRBJ1-2
V gene: TRBV30
D gene: NA
clone size: NA
CDR3 protein: CAWSASAGNGYTF
CDR3 DNA: TGTGCCTGGAGTGCGAGCGCGGGGAATGGCTACACCTTC

J gene: TRBJ1-2
V gene: TRBV18
D gene: NA
clone size: NA
CDR3 protein: CASSPDGYYGYTF
CDR3 DNA: TGTGCCAGCTCCCCAGACGGGTACTATGGCTACACCTTC

J gene: TRBJ2-2
V gene: TRBV16
D gene: TRBD1
clone size: NA
CDR3 protein: CASSPGQGTGELFF
CDR3 DNA: TGTGCCAGCAGCCCTGGACAGGGAACCGGGGAGCTGTTTTTT

J gene: TRBJ2-3
V gene: TRBV5-1
D gene: TRBD2
clone size: few
CDR3 protein: CASSSGSSDTQYF
CDR3 DNA: TGCGCCAGTAGTAGCGGGAGCTCGGATACGCAGTATTTT

J gene: TRBJ2-1
V gene: TRBV13
D gene: TRBD2
clone size: NA
CDR3 protein: CASSLGLAGSSYNEQFF
CDR3 DNA: TGTGCCAGCAGCTTAGGGCTAGCGGGCAGCTCCTACAATGAGCAGTTCTTC

J gene: TRBJ2-7
V gene: TRBV5-1
D gene: NA
clone size: NA
CDR3 protein: CASSLEPRKTGIIAYEQYF
CDR3 DNA: TGCGCCAGCAGCCTGGAACCGAGAAAGACAGGAATCATCGCCTACGAGCAGTACTTC

J gene: TRBJ2-2
V gene: TRBV7-9
D gene: NA
clone size: NA
CDR3 protein: CASSLSTQGYTGELFF
CDR3 DNA: TGTGCCAGCAGCTTAAGTACACAGGGCTACACCGGGGAGCTGTTTTTT

J gene: TRBJ2-6
V gene: TRBV19
D gene: TRBD1
clone size: NA
CDR3 protein: CASNLRQGGANVLTF
CDR3 DNA: TGTGCCAGTAACCTAAGACAGGGAGGGGCCAACGTCCTGACTTTC

J gene: TRBJ2-1
V gene: TRBV5-5
D gene: TRBD2
clone size: NA
CDR3 protein: CASSSGSINEQFF
CDR3 DNA: TGTGCCAGCAGTAGCGGGAGTATAAATGAGCAGTTCTTC

J gene: TRBJ1-2
V gene: TRBV4-1
D gene: TRBD1
clone size: NA
CDR3 protein: CASSHLLTGRRDGYTF
CDR3 DNA: TGCGCCAGCAGCCACCTGCTGACAGGGAGGAGGGATGGCTACACCTTC

J gene: TRBJ2-5
V gene: TRBV4-1
D gene: TRBD1
clone size: NA
CDR3 protein: CASSQYGTGGQETQYF
CDR3 DNA: TGCGCCAGCAGCCAATACGGGACAGGGGGACAAGAGACCCAGTACTTC

J gene: TRBJ2-2
V gene: TRBV7-3
D gene: NA
clone size: NA
CDR3 protein: CASSPSLGPGELFF
CDR3 DNA: TGTGCCAGCAGCCCCTCACTAGGACCCGGGGAGCTGTTTTTT

J gene: TRBJ2-3
V gene: TRBV5-1
D gene: NA
clone size: NA
CDR3 protein: CASSSEAGYPTDTQYF
CDR3 DNA: TGCGCCAGCAGCTCGGAGGCCGGGTATCCCACAGATACGCAGTATTTT

J gene: TRBJ2-2
V gene: TRBV5-4
D gene: TRBD1
clone size: NA
CDR3 protein: CAGSLGPGQRIGELFF
CDR3 DNA: TGTGCCGGCAGCTTGGGCCCGGGACAGAGAATCGGGGAGCTGTTTTTT

J gene: TRBJ2-2
V gene: TRBV10-1
D gene: TRBD2
clone size: NA
CDR3 protein: CASSQSGGRGTGELFF
CDR3 DNA: TGCGCCAGCAGCCAGAGCGGCGGGAGAGGGACCGGGGAGCTGTTTTTT

J gene: TRBJ2-4
V gene: TRBV5-6
D gene: NA
clone size: NA
CDR3 protein: CASSPAPGAKNIQYF
CDR3 DNA: TGTGCCAGCAGCCCCGCCCCAGGGGCCAAAAACATTCAGTACTTC

J gene: TRBJ1-1
V gene: TRBV6-5
D gene: TRBD1
clone size: NA
CDR3 protein: CASRSTGGPTEAFF
CDR3 DNA: TGTGCCAGCAGATCTACAGGGGGCCCCACTGAAGCTTTCTTT

J gene: TRBJ2-3
V gene: TRBV5-1
D gene: TRBD1
clone size: NA
CDR3 protein: CASSLGDRGGTQYF
CDR3 DNA: TGCGCCAGCAGCTTGGGAGACAGGGGTGGCACGCAGTATTTT

J gene: TRBJ1-2
V gene: TRBV2
D gene: NA
clone size: NA
CDR3 protein: CASSAPRDGSGYTF
CDR3 DNA: TGTGCCAGCAGTGCCCCCCGGGACGGGAGTGGCTACACCTTC

J gene: TRBJ2-5
V gene: TRBV5-6
D gene: NA
clone size: NA
CDR3 protein: CASSLVRGLGETQYF
CDR3 DNA: TGTGCCAGCAGCTTGGTCAGGGGCTTGGGAGAGACCCAGTACTTC

J gene: TRBJ2-1
V gene: TRBV7-3
D gene: TRBD2
clone size: once
CDR3 protein: CASSSGTSNNEQFF
CDR3 DNA: TGTGCCAGCAGCTCCGGGACTAGTAATAATGAGCAGTTCTTC